The 24 T cell receptor beta chains in this list originate from one sample, sequenced in a study of T cell responses to AZD1222 COVID-19 vaccine. Data came from immunoSEQ multiplex PCR; TCRdb stores just in-frame clones and leaves some out. The sample carries some 130,000 clones, around 84% recorded once. The input for sequencing was peripheral blood, taken on day 0 of AZD1222 vaccination. The receptors come from an adult in good health.

V usage is TRBV28 and J usage is TRBJ1-1, with D perhaps matching TRBD1 (6 bases). CDR1 is MDHEN and CDR2 is SYDVKM in the germline V gene. The CDR3 has 14 residues. Trimming shortened V by 5 bases and J by 1 base, and 11 bases separated the two germline ends. CDR3 protein: CASSPGTRNTEAFF. CDR3 nucleotides: TGTGCCAGCAGTCCCGGGACAAGGAACACTGAAGCTTTCTTT. The full variable domain, completed using reference TRBV28 and TRBJ1-1, is DVKVTQSSRYLVKRTGEKVFLECVQDMDHENMFWYRQDPGLGLRLIYFSYDVKMKEKGDIPEGYSVSREKKERFSLILESASTNQTSMYLCASSPGTRNTEAFFGQGTRLTVV.

The sample holds a few counts of this clone. The rearrangement links TRBV27 to TRBJ1-5; maybe TRBD1 (5 bases). Trimming left V 3 bases short and J 2 bases short, with 17 bases between. The germline V gene encodes CDR1 MNHEY and CDR2 SMNVEV (reference sequence). This CDR3 has 17 amino acids. CDR3 residues: CASSFFGTQGGNQPQHF. CDR3 sequence (DNA): TGTGCCAGCAGTTTCTTTGGGACCCAGGGTGGCAATCAGCCCCAGCATTTT.

The chain combines TRBV7-8 with TRBJ1-1; 12 positions agree with TRBD1. The CDR3 loop spans 17 amino acids. Trimming took 4 bases from V and 5 from J; bases not matched to a gene: 11. Per germline, CDR1 SGHVS and CDR2 FQNEAQ. CDR3 loop: CASSSIRDRGQETEAFF. CDR3 DNA sequence: TGTGCCAGCAGCTCCATCCGGGACAGGGGGCAGGAGACTGAAGCTTTCTTT.

This clone showed up just a few times. The gene calls are TRBV29-1 and TRBJ1-2, with TRBD1 identical over 10 bases. Germline CDR1 and CDR2: SQVTM and ANQGSEA. The length of the CDR3 is 13 residues. V trimming: 6 bases; J trimming: 3 bases; junction bases outside the gene matches: 4. CDR3 region: CSVGTGADYGYTF. The CDR3 DNA is TGCAGCGTGGGGACAGGGGCGGACTATGGCTACACCTTC.

This chain uses TRBV18 with TRBJ2-7; D call uncertain. There are 12 residues in the CDR3. Trimming left V 5 bases short and J 5 bases short, with 10 bases between. Per germline, CDR1 KGHSH and CDR2 LQKENI. The CDR3 DNA sequence: TGTGCCAGCTCAATAGACGGAAACGAGCAGTACTTC. Translated, it gives CASSIDGNEQYF.

This chain connects TRBV9 to TRBJ1-4; possible D gene TRBD1, 6 bases. Trimming took off 0 bases at V and 7 bases at J, with 10 bases between the two ends. Per germline, CDR1 SGDLS and CDR2 YYNGEE. This CDR3 comprises 14 residues. The CDR3 DNA sequence: TGTGCCAGCAGCGTAGCTACGGACAGTGAAAAACTGTTTTTT. It specifies CASSVATDSEKLFF.

This chain connects TRBV7-9 to TRBJ1-1, with D perhaps matching TRBD1 (6 bases). CDR1 and CDR2 (germline): SEHNR, FQNEAQ (reference sequence). This CDR3 has 18 amino acids. V shed 6 bases and J shed 6 bases, with 29 bases lying between them. The CDR3 DNA follows: TGTGCCAGCAGTCGAGGAGGGGGAGTACCCCCAGCGAGTCCTGAAGCTTTCTTT. Amino acid sequence: CASSRGGGVPPASPEAFF. Variable domain in full (rest from reference TRBV7-9 and TRBJ1-1): DTGVSQNPRHKITKRGQNVTFRCDPISEHNRLYWYRQTLGQGPEFLTYFQNEAQLEKSRLLSDRFSAERPKGSFSTLEIQRTEQGDSAMYLCASSRGGGVPPASPEAFFGQGTRLTVV.

The rearrangement joins TRBV7-2 to TRBJ1-2, with D possibly matching TRBD1 (6 bases). The CDR3 totals 14 residues. V lost 1 base and J 7 bases, leaving 13 bases between the germline ends. Germline CDR1 and CDR2: SGHTA and FQGNSA. The CDR3 is CASSLERGGLGYTF. The CDR3 bases are TGTGCCAGCAGCTTAGAAAGGGGGGGGCTTGGCTACACCTTC.

The chain couples TRBV14 to TRBJ1-2, with D unresolved. V lost 6 bases and J lost 7, with 12 bases in between. This CDR3 has 12 residues. From germline, CDR1 is SGHDN and CDR2 FVKESK. The CDR3 nucleotides are TGTGCCAGCAGTCATCCCCGGGGTGGCTACACCTTC. It codes for CASSHPRGGYTF.

This clone is a singleton in its sample. The chain combines TRBV6-5 with TRBJ1-1; D is unresolved. In germline, CDR1 is MNHEY, CDR2 SVGAGI. CDR3 length: 15 residues. Trimming took 4 bases from V and 0 from J, leaving 12 bases between them. The CDR3 coding sequence is TGTGCCAGCAGTTCGGTCGACACGATGAACACTGAAGCTTTCTTT. Amino acids: CASSSVDTMNTEAFF.

V and J are TRBV19 and TRBJ1-5, with 8 bases identical to TRBD1. Unmatched junction bases numbered 4, after V lost 5 bases and J lost 7 bases. From germline, CDR1 is LNHDA and CDR2 SQIVND (reference sequence). The CDR3 has 13 residues. CDR3 nucleotide sequence: TGTGCCAGTAGTGTGGACAGGGACCAGCCCCAGCATTTT. It specifies CASSVDRDQPQHF. The complete variable domain, with remaining parts taken from reference TRBV19 and TRBJ1-5, reads DGGITQSPKYLFRKEGQNVTLSCEQNLNHDAMYWYRQDPGQGLRLIYYSQIVNDFQKGDIAEGYSVSREKKESFPLTVTSAQKNPTAFYLCASSVDRDQPQHFGDGTRLSIL.

The rearrangement links TRBV11-2 to TRBJ2-7, with 7 bases lining up with TRBD1. The CDR3 loop spans 15 amino acids. V lost 3 bases and J lost 4; bases outside the gene matches: 9. CDR1 is SGHAT and CDR2 is FQNNGV in the germline V gene. CDR3 nucleotides: TGTGCCAGCAGCTTTACTCCGGGACAGACGTACGAGCAGTACTTC. It encodes CASSFTPGQTYEQYF.

The genes are TRBV6-5 and TRBJ2-3; D remains ambiguous. V was shortened by 4 bases and J by 2 bases, with 1 base between the two germline ends. The germline V gene has CDR1 MNHEY and CDR2 SVGAGI. This CDR3 region has 11 residues. CDR3 coding DNA: TGTGCCAGCAGTTCCACAGATACGCAGTATTTT. This gives the protein CASSSTDTQYF.

The chain combines TRBV7-2 with TRBJ2-2; tentative D call: TRBD2 (6 bases). CDR1 and CDR2 from the germline V gene are SGHTA and FQGNSA. The CDR3 covers 15 residues. Trimming removed 3 bases at V and 1 base at J, with 9 bases between. The CDR3 loop is CASSFLGGNTGELFF. The DNA of the CDR3 is TGTGCCAGCAGCTTCCTGGGAGGGAACACCGGGGAGCTGTTTTTT.

This clone has only one observation. The chain recombines TRBV2 with TRBJ1-1, with TRBD1 as a possible D gene (5 bases). CDR3 length: 14 residues. From germline, CDR1 is SNHLY and CDR2 FYNNEI. The V end was cut by 6 bases, the J end by 4 bases, with 15 bases between. CDR3 amino acids: CASRDGGGFTEAFF. The CDR3 nucleotides are TGTGCCAGCAGAGACGGCGGGGGTTTCACTGAAGCTTTCTTT.

The CDR3 DNA sequence: TGTGCCAGAAGCTGTTCAGGGGTGAGGGGCTACGAGCAGTACTTC. Protein product: CARSCSGVRGYEQYF. The chain combines TRBV5-3 with TRBJ2-7; tentatively, D is TRBD1 (6 bases). TRBV5-3 carries the ORF label, with uncertain function. V was pared by 3 bases and J by 3 bases, with 16 bases between. The CDR3 has 15 amino acids.

This clone was seen only a few times. The chain couples TRBV7-9 to TRBJ1-5; 8 bases agree with TRBD1. The V and J ends lost 5 bases and 3 bases, in that order; junction bases with no gene match: 6. The CDR3 runs to 15 residues. Germline-derived CDR1 and CDR2 are SEHNR and FQNEAQ (reference sequence). CDR3 sequence: CASSQQGDDNQPQHF. The CDR3 DNA is TGTGCCAGCAGCCAACAGGGGGATGACAATCAGCCCCAGCATTTT.

The chain uses TRBV19 and TRBJ2-3; TRBD1 matches 11 bases. CDR1 LNHDA and CDR2 SQIVND come from the germline V gene (reference sequence). The trim removed 8 bases at V and 0 bases at J, leaving 7 bases unmatched. The CDR3 has 16 residues. CDR3 coding DNA: TGTGCCAGTTCCTCCCGGGACAGGGGGAGCACAGATACGCAGTATTTT. Its translation: CASSSRDRGSTDTQYF.

Note on this clone: The same CDR3 also results from other DNA sequences found in this sample. J is TRBJ2-3 and V is TRBV5-1, with D perhaps matching TRBD1 (6 bases). This CDR3 contains 14 residues. V was pared by 2 bases and J by 2 bases, with 9 bases between. CDR1 is SGHRS and CDR2 is YFSETQ in the germline V gene. The CDR3 loop is CASSLGTPTDTQYF. DNA of the CDR3: TGCGCCAGCAGCTTAGGGACACCCACAGATACGCAGTATTTT.

The V call is TRBV6-5, the J call TRBJ1-1; D not certain. Germline assignment: CDR1 MNHEY and CDR2 SVGAGI. Trimming took off 7 bases at V and 0 bases at J, with 9 bases between the two ends. CDR3 length: 13 residues. The CDR3 coding sequence is TGTGCCAGCACGTCCCCCGTGAACACTGAAGCTTTCTTT. Encoded protein: CASTSPVNTEAFF.

The V call is TRBV5-1, the J call TRBJ1-5, with 9 bases lining up with TRBD1. CDR3 length: 15 amino acids. Germline CDR1 reads SGHRS; CDR2 reads YFSETQ. J was trimmed by 4 bases and V by 5 bases; bases with no gene match: 7. CDR3 amino acids: CASSRSGQGNQPQHF. For the CDR3, the DNA is TGCGCCAGCAGTCGGTCTGGACAGGGGAATCAGCCCCAGCATTTT. Drawing the rest from reference TRBV5-1 and TRBJ1-5, the complete variable domain is KAGVTQTPRYLIKTRGQQVTLSCSPISGHRSVSWYQQTPGQGLQFLFEYFSETQRNKGNFPGRFSGRQFSNSRSEMNVSTLELGDSALYLCASSRSGQGNQPQHFGDGTRLSIL.

The chain couples TRBV12-3 or TRBV12-4 to TRBJ2-7, with no clear D. CDR3 length: 11 amino acids. Trimming took 2 bases from V and 6 from J, leaving 5 bases between them. CDR3 amino acids: CASSLRGEQYF. The DNA for the CDR3 is TGTGCCAGCAGTTTACGCGGCGAGCAGTACTTC.

The chain uses TRBV9 and TRBJ1-6; tentatively, D is TRBD1 (5 bases). CDR1 is SGDLS and CDR2 is YYNGEE in the germline V gene. CDR3 size: 16 residues. Trimming cost V 0 bases and J 6 bases, with 13 bases left between them. In DNA, the CDR3 is TGTGCCAGCAGCGTAGAGGTGGGACCGTTTAATTCACCCCTCCACTTT. The encoded protein is CASSVEVGPFNSPLHF.

This rearrangement joins TRBV28 to TRBJ2-6, with D possibly TRBD1 on 7 matching bases. The germline V gene has CDR1 MDHEN and CDR2 SYDVKM. The CDR3 runs 19 residues. Trimming removed 6 bases at V and 0 bases at J, with 21 bases between. The CDR3 nucleotides read TGTGCCAGCAGCCATCTGGGGGGACAGACCCGCTCTGGGGCCAACGTCCTGACTTTC. It yields the protein CASSHLGGQTRSGANVLTF. Full variable domain (rest looked up from reference TRBV28 and TRBJ2-6): DVKVTQSSRYLVKRTGEKVFLECVQDMDHENMFWYRQDPGLGLRLIYFSYDVKMKEKGDIPEGYSVSREKKERFSLILESASTNQTSMYLCASSHLGGQTRSGANVLTFGAGSRLTVL.